This TCR beta chain was recorded in a study of OX40 agonist ivuxolimab in advanced cancers. The assay was immunoSEQ multiplex PCR, and TCRdb's table has in-frame clones only and misses some. The table lists roughly 28,000 clones, 80% to 90% of them singletons. V gave up 2 bases and J gave up 4 bases; unmatched junction bases: 1. This CDR3 region has 15 residues. Germline V gene data show CDR1 as SGHNT and CDR2 as YENEEA. The V call is TRBV11-3, the J call TRBJ2-2, with 10 bases fitting TRBD1. The sequences come from CD4+ or CD8+ T cells sorted from blood, collected in a trial of the OX40 agonist ivuxolimab. The clonotype originates from an adult with an advanced solid tumor such as melanoma, head and neck, liver or kidney cancer. For the CDR3, the DNA is TGTGCCAGCAGCTTAAGGACAGGGGGCACCGGGGAGCTGTTTTTT. Translation gives CASSLRTGGTGELFF.